This TCR beta chain came from a study of early T cells in non-severe SARS-CoV-2 infection. Study observations and caveats: VDJdb-based matching was biased toward anti-spike CD8 responses and missed private and CD4 specificities.

Attachment of unique molecular identifiers to individual cDNA molecules was performed. TCRdb reanalysed the 5' RACE reads using MiXCR and keeps one entry per CDR3 protein. Found here are tens of thousands of distinct CDR3 sequences, around 12% of them singletons; the top ten hold approximately 5%. The germline CDR1 and CDR2 sequences are DFQATT and SNEGSKA (reference sequence). J lost 2 bases, V lost 6 bases, and 7 bases had no gene match. The CDR3 runs to 14 residues. In regard to this clonotype: Its target is unknown.

Sequences were obtained from whole blood. V and J are TRBV20-1 and TRBJ2-3; 8 bases map to TRBD2. This clonotype originated in an adult who was a healthcare worker with PCR-confirmed SARS-CoV-2 infection or an uninfected control (not recorded which). The CDR3 coding sequence is TGCAGTGCGCGGCCACTAGCGGACACAGATACGCAGTATTTT. This codes for CSARPLADTDTQYF.